This TCR beta chain is from a study of HIV-infected children after antiretroviral therapy interruption. Study-wide background: Recorded EBV and CMV exposure existed for most children.

The table lists this clonotype with many counts. V lost 6 bases to trimming and J lost 0 bases, with 4 bases between them. The CDR3 spans 12 residues. CDR1 MNHEY and CDR2 SVGEGT come from the germline V gene. Stated treatment: PENTA 11 planned treatment interruption arm or continuous ART arm. At least 24 weeks of at least three-drug ART, in children 2 to 15 years. A 3' RACE protocol on RNA, with unique molecular identifiers, produced the TCR library. TCRdb reprocessed the 3' RACE reads with MiXCR, giving one entry per CDR3 protein. The table includes about 50,000 distinct CDR3 sequences, more than 3.5% detected once.

The source was CD45RA+ CD4+ T cells from PBMCs, pooled from several time points, collected from a donor given antiretroviral therapy, either interrupted or continuous. Subset of the sample: naive CD4+ CD45RA+ CD45RO- T cells. This clonotype originated in a pool of human donors with HIV. The chain carries TRBV6-2 or TRBV6-3 and TRBJ2-3; unclear D gene. CDR3 sequence reads: CASRASTDTQYF. The CDR3, as DNA: TGTGCCAGCAGGGCTAGCACAGATACGCAGTATTTT.